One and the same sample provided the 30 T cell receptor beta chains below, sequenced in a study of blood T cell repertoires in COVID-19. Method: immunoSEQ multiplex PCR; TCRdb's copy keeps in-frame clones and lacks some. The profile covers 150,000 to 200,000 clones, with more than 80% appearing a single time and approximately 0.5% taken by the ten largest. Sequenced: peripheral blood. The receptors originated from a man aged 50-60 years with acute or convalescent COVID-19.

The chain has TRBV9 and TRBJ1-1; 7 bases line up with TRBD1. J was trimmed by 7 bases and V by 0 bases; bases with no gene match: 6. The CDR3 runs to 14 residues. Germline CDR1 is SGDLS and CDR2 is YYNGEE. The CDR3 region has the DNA TGTGCCAGCAGCGTAGGAGGGGGCACCCATGAAGCTTTCTTT. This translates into CASSVGGGTHEAFF.

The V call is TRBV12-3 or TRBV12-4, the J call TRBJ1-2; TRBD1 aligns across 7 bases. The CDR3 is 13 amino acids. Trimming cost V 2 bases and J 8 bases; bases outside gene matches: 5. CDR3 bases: TGTGCCAGCAGTTTATCGACAGGGCTGGGCTACACCTTC. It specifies CASSLSTGLGYTF.

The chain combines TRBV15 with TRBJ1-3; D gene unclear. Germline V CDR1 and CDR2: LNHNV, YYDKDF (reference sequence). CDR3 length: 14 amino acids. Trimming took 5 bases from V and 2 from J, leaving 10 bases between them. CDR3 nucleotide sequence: TGTGCCACCAGCCCCCAACAGACTGGAAACACCATATATTTT. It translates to CATSPQQTGNTIYF.

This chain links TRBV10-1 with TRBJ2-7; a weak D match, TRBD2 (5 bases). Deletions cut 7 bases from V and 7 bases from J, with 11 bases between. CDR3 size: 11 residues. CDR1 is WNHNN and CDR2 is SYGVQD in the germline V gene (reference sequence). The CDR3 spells CASNRGREQYV. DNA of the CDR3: TGCGCCAGCAATCGAGGGCGGGAGCAGTACGTC.

The CDR3 DNA reads as TGTGCCAGCAGCCCTCGACAGGGGAGTAATTCACCCCTCCACTTT. It specifies CASSPRQGSNSPLHF. The genes are TRBV3-1 (or the pseudogene TRBV3-2) and TRBJ1-6, with 8 positions matching TRBD1. This CDR3 has 15 amino acids. The V gene's germline CDR1 is LGHDT and CDR2 YNNKEL (reference sequence). V was pared by 4 bases and J by 6 bases, with 5 bases of the junction left unmatched.

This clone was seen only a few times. CDR3 DNA sequence: TGTGCCAGCAGCCATCTGACTAGCGGGTTTCCCTACGAGCAGTACTTC. As protein: CASSHLTSGFPYEQYF. The V and J genes are TRBV7-8 and TRBJ2-7, with 10 bases identical to TRBD2. The V gene's germline CDR1 is SGHVS and CDR2 FQNEAQ. With 5 bases clipped from V and 2 bases from J, the junction kept 9 bases outside the gene matches. The CDR3 runs 16 residues.

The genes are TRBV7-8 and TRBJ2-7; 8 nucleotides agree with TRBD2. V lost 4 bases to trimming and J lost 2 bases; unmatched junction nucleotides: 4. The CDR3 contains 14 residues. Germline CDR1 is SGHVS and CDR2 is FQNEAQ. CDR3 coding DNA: TGTGCCAGCAGCTACGCGGGGGGAGCCTACGAGCAGTACGTC. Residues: CASSYAGGAYEQYV.

The chain's CDR3 is CASSQAHEQFF. DNA of the CDR3: TGTGCCAGCAGCCAAGCTCATGAGCAGTTCTTC. The chain employs TRBV3-1 (or the pseudogene TRBV3-2) and TRBJ2-1; D remains ambiguous. The CDR3 loop spans 11 amino acids. Trimming removed 1 base from V and 8 bases from J, with 3 bases in between. Germline loops: CDR1 LGHDT, CDR2 YNNKEL (reference sequence).

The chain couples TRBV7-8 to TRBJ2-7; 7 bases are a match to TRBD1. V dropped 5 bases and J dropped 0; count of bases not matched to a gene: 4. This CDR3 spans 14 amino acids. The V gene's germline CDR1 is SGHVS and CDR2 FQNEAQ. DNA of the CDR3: TGTGCCAGCAGCAAACAGGGGAACTCCTACGAGCAGTACTTC. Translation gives CASSKQGNSYEQYF.

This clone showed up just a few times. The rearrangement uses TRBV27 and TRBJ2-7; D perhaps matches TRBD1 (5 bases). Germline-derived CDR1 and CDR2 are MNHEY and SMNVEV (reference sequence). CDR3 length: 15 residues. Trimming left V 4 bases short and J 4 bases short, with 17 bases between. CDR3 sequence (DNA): TGTGCCAGCAGTTCTCTCCTCCAGGGCCTTTACGAGCAGTACTTC. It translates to CASSSLLQGLYEQYF.

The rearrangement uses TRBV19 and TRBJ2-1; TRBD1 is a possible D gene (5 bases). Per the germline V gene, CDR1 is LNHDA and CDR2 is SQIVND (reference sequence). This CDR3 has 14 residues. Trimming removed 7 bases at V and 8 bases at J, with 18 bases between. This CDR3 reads CASMVRAGPHEQFF. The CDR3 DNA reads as TGTGCCAGTATGGTACGGGCAGGGCCCCATGAGCAGTTCTTC.

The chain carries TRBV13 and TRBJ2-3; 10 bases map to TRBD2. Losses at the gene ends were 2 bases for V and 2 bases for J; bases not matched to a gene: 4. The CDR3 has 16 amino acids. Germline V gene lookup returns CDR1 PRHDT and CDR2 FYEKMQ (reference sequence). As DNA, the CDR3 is TGTGCCAGCAGCTTAAGTAGCGGGGGGCCCACAGATACGCAGTATTTT. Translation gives CASSLSSGGPTDTQYF.

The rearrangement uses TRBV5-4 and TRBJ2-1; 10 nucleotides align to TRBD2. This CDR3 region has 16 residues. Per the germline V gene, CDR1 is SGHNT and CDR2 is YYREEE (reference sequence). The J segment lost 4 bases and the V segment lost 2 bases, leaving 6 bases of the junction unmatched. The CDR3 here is CASSLVSGGLYNEQFF. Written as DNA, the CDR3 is TGTGCCAGCAGCTTAGTTAGCGGGGGGCTATACAATGAGCAGTTCTTC.

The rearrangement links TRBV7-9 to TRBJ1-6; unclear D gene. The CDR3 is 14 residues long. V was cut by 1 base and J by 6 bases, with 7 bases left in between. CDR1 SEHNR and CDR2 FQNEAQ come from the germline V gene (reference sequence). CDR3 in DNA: TGTGCCAGCAGCTTAGATACTGTTAATTCACCCCTCCACTTT. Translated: CASSLDTVNSPLHF.

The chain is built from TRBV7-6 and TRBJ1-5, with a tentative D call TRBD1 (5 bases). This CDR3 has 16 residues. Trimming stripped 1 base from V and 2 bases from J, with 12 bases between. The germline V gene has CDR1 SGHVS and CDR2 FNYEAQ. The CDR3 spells CASSLGGGAGNQPQHF. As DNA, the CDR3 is TGTGCCAGCAGCTTAGGGGGAGGGGCGGGCAATCAGCCCCAGCATTTT. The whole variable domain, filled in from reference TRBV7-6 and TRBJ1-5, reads GAGVSQSPRYKVTKRGQDVALRCDPISGHVSLYWYRQALGQGPEFLTYFNYEAQQDKSGLPNDRFSAERPEGSISTLTIQRTEQRDSAMYRCASSLGGGAGNQPQHFGDGTRLSIL.

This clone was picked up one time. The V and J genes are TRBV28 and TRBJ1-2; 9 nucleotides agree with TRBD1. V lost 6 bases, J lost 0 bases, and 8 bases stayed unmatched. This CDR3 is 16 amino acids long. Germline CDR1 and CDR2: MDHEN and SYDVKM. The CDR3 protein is CASRQPGQGTNYGYTF. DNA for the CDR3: TGTGCCAGCAGACAGCCGGGACAGGGAACTAACTATGGCTACACCTTC.

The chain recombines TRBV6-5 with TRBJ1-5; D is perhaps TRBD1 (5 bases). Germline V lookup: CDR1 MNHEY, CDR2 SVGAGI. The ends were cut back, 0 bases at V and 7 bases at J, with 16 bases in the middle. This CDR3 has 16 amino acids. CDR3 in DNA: TGTGCCAGCAGTTACTCGATAGACGGGGGAAGACAGCCCCAGCATTTT. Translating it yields CASSYSIDGGRQPQHF.

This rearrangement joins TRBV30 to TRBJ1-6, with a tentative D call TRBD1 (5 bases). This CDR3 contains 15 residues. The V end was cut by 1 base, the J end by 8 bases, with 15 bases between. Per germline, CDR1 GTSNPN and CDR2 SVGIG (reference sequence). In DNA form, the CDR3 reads TGTGCCTGGAGTGCCCTAGACGGGGGGGATTCACCCCTCCACTTT. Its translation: CAWSALDGGDSPLHF.

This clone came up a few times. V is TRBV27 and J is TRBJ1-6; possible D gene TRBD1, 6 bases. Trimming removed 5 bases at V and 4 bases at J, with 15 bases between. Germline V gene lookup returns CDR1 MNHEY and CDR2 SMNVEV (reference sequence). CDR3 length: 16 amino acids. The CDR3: CASSHIRDKYNSPLHF. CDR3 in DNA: TGTGCCAGCAGTCACATCCGGGACAAATATAATTCACCCCTCCACTTT.

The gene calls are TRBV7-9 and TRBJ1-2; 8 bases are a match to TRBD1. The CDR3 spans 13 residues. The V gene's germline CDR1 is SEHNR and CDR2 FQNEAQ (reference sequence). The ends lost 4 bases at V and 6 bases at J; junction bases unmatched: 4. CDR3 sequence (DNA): TGTGCCAGCAGCTACAGGGGGTTGGATGGCTACACCTTC. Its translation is CASSYRGLDGYTF.

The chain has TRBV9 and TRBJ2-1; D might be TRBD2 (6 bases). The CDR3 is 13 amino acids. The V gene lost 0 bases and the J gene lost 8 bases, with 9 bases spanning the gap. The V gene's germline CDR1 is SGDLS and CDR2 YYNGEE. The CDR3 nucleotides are TGTGCCAGCAGCGTAGGCGGGGTCCATGAGCAGTTCTTC. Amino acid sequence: CASSVGGVHEQFF. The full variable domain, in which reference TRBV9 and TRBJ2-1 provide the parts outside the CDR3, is DSGVTQTPKHLITATGQRVTLRCSPRSGDLSVYWYQQSLDQGLQFLIQYYNGEERAKGNILERFSAQQFPDLHSELNLSSLELGDSALYFCASSVGGVHEQFFGPGTRLTVL.

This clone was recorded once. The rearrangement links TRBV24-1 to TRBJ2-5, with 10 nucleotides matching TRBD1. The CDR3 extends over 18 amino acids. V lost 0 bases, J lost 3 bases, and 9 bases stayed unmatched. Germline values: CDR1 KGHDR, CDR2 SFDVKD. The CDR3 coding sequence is TGTGCCACCAGTGATTTGCCGCGACAGGGGGCACTCGAAGAGACCCAGTACTTC. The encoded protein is CATSDLPRQGALEETQYF.

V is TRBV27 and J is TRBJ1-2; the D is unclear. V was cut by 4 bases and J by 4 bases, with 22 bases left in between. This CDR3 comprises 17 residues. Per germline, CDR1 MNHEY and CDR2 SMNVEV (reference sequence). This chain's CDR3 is CASSSRLGTHQAYGYTF. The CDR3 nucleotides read TGTGCCAGCAGTTCACGATTAGGCACTCACCAGGCCTATGGCTACACCTTC.

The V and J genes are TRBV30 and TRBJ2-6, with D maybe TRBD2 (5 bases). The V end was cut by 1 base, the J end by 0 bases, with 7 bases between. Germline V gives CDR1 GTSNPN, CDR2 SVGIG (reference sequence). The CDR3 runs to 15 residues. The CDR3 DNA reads TGTGCCTGGAGTGACCGGGGCTCTGGGGCCAACGTCCTGACTTTC. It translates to CAWSDRGSGANVLTF.

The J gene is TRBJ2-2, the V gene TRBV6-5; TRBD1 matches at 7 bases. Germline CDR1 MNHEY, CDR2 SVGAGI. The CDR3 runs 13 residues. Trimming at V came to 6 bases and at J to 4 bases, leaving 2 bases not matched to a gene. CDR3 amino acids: CASRSGGTGELFF. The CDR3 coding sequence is TGTGCCAGCAGGTCAGGGGGCACCGGGGAGCTGTTTTTT.

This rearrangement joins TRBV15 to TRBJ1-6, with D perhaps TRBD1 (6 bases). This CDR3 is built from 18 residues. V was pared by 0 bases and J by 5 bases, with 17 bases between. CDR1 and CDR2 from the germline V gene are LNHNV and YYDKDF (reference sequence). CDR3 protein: CATSRDLLGDTNNSPLHF. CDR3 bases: TGTGCCACCAGCAGAGATTTGCTAGGGGACACTAATAATTCACCCCTCCACTTT.

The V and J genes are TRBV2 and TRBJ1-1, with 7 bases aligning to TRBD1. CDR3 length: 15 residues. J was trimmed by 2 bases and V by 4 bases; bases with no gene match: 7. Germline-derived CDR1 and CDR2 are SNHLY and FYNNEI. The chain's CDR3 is CASSGVGTVNTEAFF. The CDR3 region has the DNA TGTGCCAGCAGTGGGGTCGGGACAGTTAACACTGAAGCTTTCTTT.

In DNA, the CDR3 is TGTGCCAGCAGCTACTTACAGGGACCCAATGAGCAGTTCTTC. Amino acid sequence: CASSYLQGPNEQFF. This sequence joins TRBV5-5 and TRBJ2-1; D possibly corresponds to TRBD1 (6 bases). Germline-derived CDR1 and CDR2 are SGHKS and YYEKEE (reference sequence). CDR3 length: 14 residues. The V end lost 3 bases, the J end lost 6 bases, and 13 bases lay between the germline ends.

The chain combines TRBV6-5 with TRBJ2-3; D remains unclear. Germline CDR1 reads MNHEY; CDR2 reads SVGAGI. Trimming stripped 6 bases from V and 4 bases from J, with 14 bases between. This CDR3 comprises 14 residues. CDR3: CASSVKHEADTQYF. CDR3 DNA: TGTGCCAGCAGCGTGAAGCATGAGGCAGATACGCAGTATTTT.

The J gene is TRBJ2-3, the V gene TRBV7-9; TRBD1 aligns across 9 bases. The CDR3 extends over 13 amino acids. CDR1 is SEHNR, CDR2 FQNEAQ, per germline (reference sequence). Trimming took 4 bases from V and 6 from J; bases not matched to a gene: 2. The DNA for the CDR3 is TGTGCCAGCAGCTGGGACAGGGAGGATACGCAGTATTTT. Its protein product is CASSWDREDTQYF.